This T cell receptor beta chain was sequenced in a study of blood T cells in healthy people across ages. With 0 bases removed from V and 0 bases from J, the gap between germline ends came to 12 bases. This CDR3 is built from 16 residues. In germline, CDR1 is SGHKS, CDR2 YYEKEE (reference sequence). Primed by a sample-barcoded 5' primer and a J-beta primer mix, a second PCR proceeded for about 6 to 11 cycles. A single record per CDR3 protein comes from TCRdb applying MiXCR to the 5' RACE reads. The table has fewer than 800,000 distinct CDR3 sequences, 20% to 30% seen once. There are a few counts of this clonotype. The data were also submitted as part of a second study, on T cells of mothers and their children.

The sequence was obtained from a boy aged 10-17 years in good health. The J gene is TRBJ2-5, the V gene TRBV5-5, with D perhaps TRBD2 (5 bases). The specimen was blood. The CDR3 region is CASSLVRVRDQETQYF. The DNA for the CDR3 is TGTGCCAGCAGCTTGGTAAGGGTGAGGGACCAAGAGACCCAGTACTTC.